This passage covers 8 T cell receptor beta chains from one sample sequenced in a study of blood T cell repertoires in COVID-19. Data came from immunoSEQ multiplex PCR; TCRdb stores just in-frame clones and leaves some out. The repertoire holds 65,000 to 90,000 clones, with about 90% as singletons. The sample taken for sequencing was peripheral blood. These receptors all stem from a human donor in a cohort sampled during active COVID-19.

The rearrangement links TRBV4-3 to TRBJ2-2; perhaps TRBD1 as D (5 bases). This CDR3 contains 15 residues. V was pared by 2 bases and J by 0 bases, with 7 bases between. Germline lookup yields CDR1 LGHNA and CDR2 YSLEER. In nucleotides, the CDR3 is TGCGCCAGCAGCCAACAAGGGGCGAACACCGGGGAGCTGTTTTTT. Translated: CASSQQGANTGELFF.

The genes are TRBV19 and TRBJ1-1; D might be TRBD1 (5 bases). Germline CDR1 reads LNHDA; CDR2 reads SQIVND (reference sequence). The CDR3 contains 12 residues. The ends were cut back, 9 bases at V and 3 bases at J, with 11 bases in the middle. Here the CDR3 DNA reads TGTGCCAGCTCCGAAGGGGACACTGAAGCTTTCTTT. Protein product: CASSEGDTEAFF.

The genes are TRBV19 and TRBJ2-3; possible D gene TRBD2, 6 bases. V was cut by 6 bases and J by 3 bases, with 13 bases left in between. CDR3 length: 14 amino acids. CDR1 and CDR2 (germline): LNHDA, SQIVND (reference sequence). This CDR3 reads CASREGWATDTQYF. CDR3 nucleotides: TGTGCCAGTAGGGAGGGGTGGGCGACAGATACGCAGTATTTT.

In this sample, this clone turned up once. The chain uses TRBV19 and TRBJ2-7, with 7 bases matching TRBD1. Unmatched junction bases numbered 7, after V lost 5 bases and J lost 3 bases. The CDR3 has 14 residues. Germline V gene data show CDR1 as LNHDA and CDR2 as SQIVND (reference sequence). This chain's CDR3 is CASSEGAGGYEQYF. The DNA of the CDR3 is TGTGCCAGTAGTGAGGGCGCAGGGGGCTACGAGCAGTACTTC.

The chain combines TRBV11-3 with TRBJ1-2; 8 nucleotides align to TRBD1. The ends lost 1 base at V and 0 bases at J; junction bases unmatched: 7. From germline, CDR1 is SGHNT and CDR2 YENEEA. The CDR3 contains 17 residues. The CDR3 here is CASSLGDRYSTNYGYTF. CDR3 DNA: TGTGCCAGCAGCTTAGGGGACAGGTACTCTACTAACTATGGCTACACCTTC.

The CDR3 region is CASSEVRGNYGYTF. The CDR3 coding sequence is TGTGCCAGCAGTGAAGTCAGGGGGAACTATGGCTACACCTTC. This chain joins TRBV2 and TRBJ1-2; 7 bases align to TRBD1. This CDR3 region has 14 residues. CDR1 SNHLY and CDR2 FYNNEI come from the germline V gene. Unmatched junction bases numbered 1, after V lost 1 base and J lost 2 bases.

The chain joins TRBV7-9 to TRBJ2-7; 7 bases align to TRBD1. Trimming cost V 4 bases and J 1 base; bases outside gene matches: 13. In germline, CDR1 is SEHNR, CDR2 FQNEAQ (reference sequence). CDR3 size: 17 residues. This CDR3 reads CASSYSVKRGQSYEQYF. For the CDR3, the DNA is TGTGCCAGCAGCTACTCGGTAAAAAGGGGACAGTCCTACGAGCAGTACTTC.

In its sample, this clone was seen once. CDR3 loop: CASSPETGSTPGELFF. As DNA, the CDR3 is TGTGCCAGCTCACCGGAAACAGGATCCACCCCAGGGGAGCTGTTTTTT. The V gene is TRBV18, the J gene TRBJ2-2, with D tentatively TRBD1 (5 bases). The CDR3 totals 16 residues. Germline V gene lookup returns CDR1 KGHSH and CDR2 LQKENI. V was trimmed by 3 bases and J by 8 bases, leaving 19 bases between them.